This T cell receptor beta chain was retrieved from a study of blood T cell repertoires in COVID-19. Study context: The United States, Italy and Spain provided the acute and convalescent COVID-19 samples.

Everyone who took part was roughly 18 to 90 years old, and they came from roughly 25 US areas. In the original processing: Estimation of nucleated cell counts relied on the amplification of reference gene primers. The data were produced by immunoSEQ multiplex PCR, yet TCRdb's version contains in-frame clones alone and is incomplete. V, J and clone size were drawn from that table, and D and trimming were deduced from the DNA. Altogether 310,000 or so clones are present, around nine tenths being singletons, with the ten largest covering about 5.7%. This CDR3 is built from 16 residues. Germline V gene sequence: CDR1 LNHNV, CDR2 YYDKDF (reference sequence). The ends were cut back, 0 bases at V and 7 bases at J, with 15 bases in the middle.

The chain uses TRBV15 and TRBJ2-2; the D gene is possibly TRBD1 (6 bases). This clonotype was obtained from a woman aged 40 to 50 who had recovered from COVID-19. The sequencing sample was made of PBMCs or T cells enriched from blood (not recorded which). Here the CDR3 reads CATSRDIGQRSGELFF. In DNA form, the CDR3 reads TGTGCCACCAGCAGAGATATCGGACAGAGAAGCGGGGAGCTGTTTTTT.